These T cell receptor beta chains were read from a single sample in a study of shared clonotypes between healthy human individuals. Data came from immunoSEQ multiplex PCR; TCRdb stores just in-frame clones and leaves some out. The data hold approximately 2.5 million clones, with 90% to 95% observed a single time. Sequenced: naive CD4+ T cells sorted from blood. These receptors were obtained from a man younger than 35 in good health. The CDR3 runs from the conserved cysteine through the conserved F or W. The D gene is left open where the match is weak. Where a row states a size, it is once, few, many or the class of an expanded clone; other rows omit it.

.,TRBV27,.,TRBJ1-6,CASSFMDSPLHF,TGTGCCAGCAGTTTCATGGATTCACCCCTCCACTTT
.,TRBV7-2,.,TRBJ2-5,CASSLAAGAGETQYF,TGTGCCAGCAGCTTAGCAGCAGGGGCAGGGGAGACCCAGTACTTC
once,TRBV7-2,.,TRBJ2-7,CASSLFRGYEQYF,TGTGCCAGCAGTCTTTTTAGGGGCTACGAGCAGTACTTC
.,TRBV6-1,.,TRBJ1-4,CASSEVRSRGEKLFF,TGTGCCAGCAGTGAAGTCCGGAGTAGGGGAGAAAAACTGTTTTTT
.,TRBV28,.,TRBJ2-2,CASRQQGGDTGELFF,TGTGCCAGCAGGCAACAGGGAGGAGACACCGGGGAGCTGTTTTTT
.,TRBV5-4,.,TRBJ2-7,CASSPAGTLPYEQYF,TGTGCCAGCAGCCCCGCCGGGACACTTCCCTACGAGCAGTACTTC
.,TRBV27,TRBD1,TRBJ1-6,CASRQGRISSYNSPLHF,TGTGCCAGCAGACAGGGGAGGATTAGCTCCTATAATTCACCCCTCCACTTT
.,TRBV7-8,.,TRBJ2-5,CASSRLQTQYF,TGTGCCAGCAGTCGTTTACAGACCCAGTACTTC
.,TRBV10-1,TRBD1,TRBJ2-3,CASSPGQGAGTDTQYF,TGCGCCAGCAGTCCGGGACAGGGGGCGGGCACAGATACGCAGTATTTT
once,TRBV19,.,TRBJ2-2,CASRLGLAGELFF,TGTGCCAGTAGATTGGGTTTAGCCGGGGAGCTGTTTTTT
.,TRBV27,.,TRBJ2-5,CASQAINWGRDETQYF,TGTGCCAGCCAGGCGATAAATTGGGGACGCGACGAGACCCAGTACTTC
.,TRBV4-3,.,TRBJ2-1,CASSQEGLATYNEQFF,TGCGCCAGCAGCCAAGAAGGCCTAGCGACCTACAATGAGCAGTTCTTC
.,TRBV10-2,TRBD2,TRBJ2-7,CASSTSGAYEQYF,TGCGCCAGCAGTACTAGCGGTGCCTACGAGCAGTACTTC
.,TRBV4-3,.,TRBJ1-5,CASSQDSRSPQHF,TGCGCCAGCAGCCAAGATTCCCGCTCGCCCCAGCATTTT
.,TRBV7-6,.,TRBJ1-2,CASSLAPGDGYTF,TGTGCCAGCAGCTTAGCCCCAGGGGATGGCTACACCTTC
.,TRBV28,TRBD1,TRBJ1-6,CASSAPTGYNSPLHF,TGTGCCAGCAGTGCTCCGACAGGGTATAATTCACCCCTCCACTTT
.,TRBV6-1,.,TRBJ2-7,CASRMGQDEQYF,TGTGCCAGTCGAATGGGGCAGGACGAGCAGTACTTC
.,TRBV7-2,.,TRBJ2-7,CASSLLGLSDEQYF,TGTGCCAGCAGCTTATTAGGACTTTCGGACGAGCAGTACTTC
.,TRBV5-1,.,TRBJ1-2,CASSLARGSDYGYTF,TGCGCCAGCAGCTTGGCTCGGGGTTCTGACTATGGCTACACCTTC
.,TRBV5-6,TRBD1,TRBJ2-3,CASSLGDRETDTQYF,TGTGCCAGCAGCTTGGGGGACAGGGAAACAGATACGCAGTATTTT
.,TRBV5-1,.,TRBJ2-7,CASSNTGTSTYEQYF,TGCGCCAGCAGCAACACCGGGACATCAACCTACGAGCAGTACTTC
.,TRBV5-1,TRBD2,TRBJ2-1,CASSLQRAGGPVDEQFF,TGCGCCAGCAGCTTGCAGAGGGCGGGAGGGCCCGTCGATGAGCAGTTCTTC
.,TRBV28,.,TRBJ1-1,CASSAARDRAEAFF,TGTGCCAGCAGTGCCGCGCGGGATAGGGCTGAAGCTTTCTTT
.,TRBV5-4,.,TRBJ2-5,CASSLVGFGMGRETQYF,TGTGCCAGCAGCTTGGTCGGTTTTGGAATGGGGAGAGAGACCCAGTACTTC
.,TRBV5-4,.,TRBJ2-7,CASSGDSEEQYF,TGTGCCAGCAGCGGTGACAGTGAAGAGCAGTACTTC
.,TRBV7-9,.,TRBJ1-2,CASSPLGGYGYTF,TGTGCCAGCAGCCCCTTAGGGGGTTATGGCTACACCTTC
.,TRBV6-1,.,TRBJ1-2,CASRERQRLNYGYTF,TGTGCCAGCAGGGAGAGACAGAGGTTAAACTATGGCTACACCTTC
.,TRBV5-1,.,TRBJ2-2,CASSYSGPTGELFF,TGCGCCAGCAGTTACTCAGGGCCAACCGGGGAGCTGTTTTTT
once,TRBV5-1,.,TRBJ2-2,CASSLSFLRPNTGELFF,TGCGCCAGCAGCTTGTCCTTTCTGAGACCGAACACCGGGGAGCTGTTTTTT
once,TRBV6-6,.,TRBJ1-5,CASSYGHPNSNQPQHF,TGTGCCAGCAGTTACGGTCATCCAAATAGCAATCAGCCCCAGCATTTT
.,TRBV9,TRBD2,TRBJ2-3,CASSVGTSGGARDTQYF,TGTGCCAGCAGCGTAGGGACTAGCGGGGGGGCGAGAGATACGCAGTATTTT
.,TRBV2,.,TRBJ2-4,CASSEAGLTKNIQYF,TGTGCCAGCAGTGAAGCTGGACTCACCAAAAACATTCAGTACTTC
.,TRBV6-1,.,TRBJ1-1,CASRLGSFSEAFF,TGTGCCAGCAGGTTGGGATCTTTTTCTGAAGCTTTCTTT
.,TRBV27,TRBD1,TRBJ1-1,CASSPLRGLNTEAFF,TGTGCCAGCAGCCCCCTAAGGGGGCTGAACACTGAAGCTTTCTTT
.,TRBV4-1,TRBD2,TRBJ2-2,CASSQDFLTSGTGELFF,TGCGCCAGCAGCCAAGACTTTTTAACTAGCGGTACCGGGGAGCTGTTTTTT
.,TRBV4-3,.,TRBJ2-2,CASSHELAVPAGELFF,TGCGCCAGCAGCCACGAGTTAGCGGTCCCGGCCGGGGAGCTGTTTTTT
.,TRBV2,.,TRBJ1-2,CASSTGSAYGYTF,TGTGCCAGCAGCACAGGGTCCGCTTATGGCTACACCTTC
once,TRBV4-1,TRBD2,TRBJ2-7,CASSQAGTSGVSYEQYF,TGCGCCAGCAGCCAAGCCGGGACTAGCGGGGTCTCCTACGAGCAGTACTTC
.,TRBV9,.,TRBJ2-7,CASSVKQGREQYF,TGTGCCAGCAGCGTAAAGCAGGGTCGAGAGCAGTACTTC
.,TRBV7-9,.,TRBJ2-2,CASSLGGVSTGELFF,TGTGCCAGCAGCTTAGGGGGAGTCAGCACCGGGGAGCTGTTTTTT
once,TRBV14,TRBD2,TRBJ2-1,CASSQGGKGLAGYNEQFF,TGTGCCAGCAGCCAAGGTGGTAAGGGACTAGCGGGTTACAATGAGCAGTTCTTC
.,TRBV30,.,TRBJ1-1,CAWNWAAYTEAFF,TGTGCCTGGAACTGGGCAGCTTACACTGAAGCTTTCTTT
once,TRBV6-6,.,TRBJ1-1,CASSNTGGNTEAFF,TGTGCCAGCAGCAACACAGGAGGGAACACTGAAGCTTTCTTT
.,TRBV7-2,.,TRBJ2-7,CASSIGNYEQYF,TGTGCCAGCAGCATTGGGAATTACGAGCAGTACTTC
.,TRBV5-1,TRBD1,TRBJ1-6,CASRLDRANSPLHF,TGCGCCAGCAGACTGGACAGGGCCAATTCACCCCTCCACTTT
once,TRBV19,TRBD1,TRBJ2-5,CASSIGGQGGQETQYF,TGTGCCAGTAGTATAGGGGGACAGGGAGGTCAAGAGACCCAGTACTTC
once,TRBV7-9,.,TRBJ2-5,CASSLVWSRTGLETQYF,TGTGCCAGCAGCTTAGTTTGGTCCAGGACGGGTCTCGAGACCCAGTACTTC
.,TRBV29-1,TRBD1,TRBJ2-5,CSVLGQKKETQYF,TGCAGCGTTCTGGGACAGAAGAAAGAGACCCAGTACTTC
.,TRBV11-2,.,TRBJ1-2,CASSAGRTNYGYTF,TGTGCCAGCAGCGCCGGACGGACTAACTATGGCTACACCTTC
few,TRBV2,.,TRBJ1-3,CASSEFPQSGNTIYF,TGTGCCAGCAGTGAATTCCCGCAGTCTGGAAACACCATATATTTT
.,TRBV9,.,TRBJ1-6,CASSGLQGPQGNSPLHF,TGTGCCAGCAGCGGACTTCAGGGACCTCAAGGGAATTCACCCCTCCACTTT
.,TRBV7-6,TRBD1,TRBJ2-1,CASSNGQGGYNEQFF,TGTGCCAGCAGCAACGGACAGGGGGGCTACAATGAGCAGTTCTTC
.,TRBV5-4,TRBD2,TRBJ2-3,CASSLTSGSTDTQYF,TGTGCCAGCAGCCTCACTAGCGGGAGCACAGATACGCAGTATTTT